This paragraph covers one T cell receptor (beta chain) sequence. The data belong to a study of blood T cell repertoires in COVID-19. Study-wide background: The cDNA or gDNA used as material had been derived from T cells, B-cell-depleted T cells, or PBMCs.

From germline, CDR1 is SGHRS and CDR2 YFSETQ. V dropped 1 base and J dropped 7; count of bases not matched to a gene: 5. The CDR3 sequence is 16 residues long. In the authors' methods: Reference gene primers were amplified, and this amplification served to estimate nucleated cell counts. TCRdb's copy holds only in-frame clones and misses some; the assay was immunoSEQ multiplex PCR. The V and J calls and clone size are taken from that table; D and trimming were inferred from the DNA. The sample has under 100,000 clones, around 89% seen once; the top ten hold about 9.1%. This chain joins TRBV5-1 and TRBJ1-6; 10 nucleotides line up with TRBD1. Sequencing was performed on peripheral blood. The TCR sequence derives from a man aged 45-65 years with acute or convalescent COVID-19. Here the CDR3 reads CASSLRLGQGNSPLHF. CDR3 coding DNA: TGCGCCAGCAGCTTGAGACTGGGACAGGGGAATTCACCCCTCCACTTT.